The 10 T cell receptor beta chains in this list originate from one sample, sequenced in a study of T cells in localized non-small cell lung cancer. Clones were sequenced by immunoSEQ multiplex PCR, and TCRdb holds only the in-frame ones, with some missing. The profile shows about 52,000 clones, 85% to 90% of them singletons. Source: PBMCs, taken before any cancer treatment. The receptor set was obtained from a female donor with stage II lung adenocarcinoma.

The J gene is TRBJ2-1, the V gene TRBV9, with 9 positions matching TRBD2. The germline gives CDR1 SGDLS, CDR2 YYNGEE. The CDR3 contains 15 residues. The V segment lost 2 bases and the J segment 0 bases; nucleotides outside the gene matches: 0. CDR3 nucleotide sequence: TGTGCCAGCAGCGTTAGCGGGAGCTCCTACAATGAGCAGTTCTTC. Encoded protein: CASSVSGSSYNEQFF.

The V gene is TRBV9, the J gene TRBJ1-1; D may be TRBD1 (6 bases). The CDR3 extends over 16 amino acids. Germline V lookup: CDR1 SGDLS, CDR2 YYNGEE. Between the trimmed V and J ends, which lost 4 bases and 4 bases, there was a span of 20 bases. The CDR3 DNA is TGTGCCAGCAGCTCGCGCCCAAACACAGGGAGCACTGAAGCTTTCTTT. It yields the protein CASSSRPNTGSTEAFF.

This clone has a handful of counts. V and J are TRBV2 and TRBJ1-2; D remains ambiguous. The CDR3 is 16 amino acids. CDR1 SNHLY and CDR2 FYNNEI come from the germline V gene. V lost 2 bases to trimming and J lost 4 bases, with 17 bases between them. The DNA for the CDR3 is TGTGCCAGCAGTGAAAGGGTCTCGGCACGGGGCTATGGCTACACCTTC. Translated, it gives CASSERVSARGYGYTF.

This chain uses TRBV6-6 with TRBJ2-7, with 12 bases matching TRBD1. The V gene end was trimmed by 7 bases and the J gene end by 7 bases; junction bases not matched to a gene: 14. Per the germline V gene, CDR1 is MNHNY and CDR2 is SVGAGI (reference sequence). This CDR3 has 16 amino acids. DNA of the CDR3: TGTGCCAGCACTTCCCCGTCGGGACAGGGGGCGCGTGAGCAGTACTTC. Amino acids: CASTSPSGQGAREQYF.

The chain is built from TRBV19 and TRBJ1-1; TRBD1 matches 8 bases. V dropped 7 bases and J dropped 4; count of bases not matched to a gene: 2. Looked up from germline, CDR1 is LNHDA and CDR2 is SQIVND (reference sequence). The CDR3 is made up of 12 amino acids. The DNA for the CDR3 is TGTGCCAGTACCCAGGGGGCCACTGAAGCTTTCTTT. It encodes CASTQGATEAFF.

This clone has just a few counts. The chain is built from TRBV27 and TRBJ1-2; D gene ambiguous. This CDR3 region has 14 residues. The germline V gene encodes CDR1 MNHEY and CDR2 SMNVEV (reference sequence). The V and J ends lost 6 bases and 5 bases respectively, with 16 bases between them. DNA for the CDR3: TGTGCCAGCAGCTCTGGACGGGTCCCTTATGGCTACACCTTC. Protein product: CASSSGRVPYGYTF.

This rearrangement joins TRBV6-1 to TRBJ2-4; D might be TRBD1 (5 bases). V was cut by 0 bases and J by 15 bases, with 15 bases left in between. This CDR3 spans 13 amino acids. Germline loops: CDR1 MNHNS, CDR2 SASEGT. CDR3 nucleotide sequence: TGTGCCAGCAGTGAAGCTGGCAGCGACAGTTGGTACTTC. Translated: CASSEAGSDSWYF.

CDR3 residues: CASSEKDYEAFF. Written as DNA, the CDR3 is TGTGCCAGCAGTGAAAAGGATTATGAAGCTTTCTTT. J is TRBJ1-1 and V is TRBV6-1; unclear D gene. The CDR3 spans 12 residues. The germline CDR1 and CDR2 sequences are MNHNS and SASEGT. Trimming left V 2 bases short and J 7 bases short, with 8 bases between.

This clone was observed once. The gene calls are TRBV6-6 and TRBJ1-2; no firm D call. V was cut by 6 bases and J by 8 bases, with 10 bases left in between. The germline gives CDR1 MNHNY, CDR2 SVGAGI (reference sequence). The CDR3 loop spans 11 amino acids. In DNA form, the CDR3 reads TGTGCCAGCAGCCCCATGGGGGGCTACACCTTC. It encodes CASSPMGGYTF.

This chain connects TRBV9 to TRBJ2-2, with no clear D. Germline lookup yields CDR1 SGDLS and CDR2 YYNGEE. There are 16 residues in the CDR3. Trimming removed 4 bases at V and 4 bases at J, with 17 bases between. The CDR3 bases are TGTGCCAGCAGCTTTGGCCTAACGACGGGCACCGGGGAGCTGTTTTTT. As protein: CASSFGLTTGTGELFF.